The 10 T cell receptor beta chains in this list originate from one sample, sequenced in a study of esophageal squamous cell carcinoma under preoperative chemotherapy. Indicated time point: before preoperative PTX-NDP chemotherapy. TCRdb analysed the PCR reads with MiXCR anew, one entry per CDR3 protein. The table lists 15,000 to 20,000 distinct CDR3 sequences, more than 45% of them singletons. Sampling was conducted from a patient given preoperative chemotherapy. All receptors come from a human donor with esophageal squamous cell carcinoma. The donor label of this sample is uncertain.

This rearrangement joins TRBV11-3 to TRBJ2-1; 10 bases are a match to TRBD2. Germline trimming cut 9 bases from V and 8 bases from J; bases unmatched to any gene: 7. CDR3 size: 13 residues. Germline assignment: CDR1 SGHNT and CDR2 YENEEA. CDR3 coding DNA: TGTGCCAGTCAGCTAGCGGGAGCCTATGAGCAGTTCTTC. This codes for CASQLAGAYEQFF.

The rearrangement joins TRBV6-1 to TRBJ2-1; D might be TRBD1 or TRBD2, each matching 6 bases. Looked up from germline, CDR1 is MNHNS and CDR2 is SASEGT. This CDR3 spans 16 amino acids. Trimming left V 2 bases short and J 9 bases short, with 20 bases between. The CDR3 reads CASSESLGGRFVEQFF. DNA for the CDR3: TGTGCCAGCAGTGAAAGCCTGGGGGGCCGATTTGTTGAGCAGTTCTTC.

This chain connects TRBV7-2 to TRBJ2-4; tentatively, D is TRBD1 or TRBD2 (6 bases each). The length of the CDR3 is 16 residues. Germline V lookup: CDR1 SGHTA, CDR2 FQGNSA. Trimming cost V 6 bases and J 8 bases, with 23 bases left between them. CDR3 in amino acids: CASRLLGGRDQDIQYF. The CDR3 bases are TGTGCCAGCAGGTTGCTCGGGGGCCGTGACCAAGACATTCAGTACTTC.

The chain has TRBV6-1 and TRBJ2-3; no clear D gene. Germline assignment: CDR1 MNHNS and CDR2 SASEGT. CDR3 length equals 17 residues. Trimming cost V 0 bases and J 2 bases, with 15 bases left between them. CDR3 loop: CASSEAWSLGSTDTQYF. The CDR3 DNA follows: TGTGCCAGCAGTGAAGCCTGGTCCTTAGGGTCCACAGATACGCAGTATTTT.

V is TRBV10-3 and J is TRBJ2-5, with D possibly matching TRBD2 (7 bases). The closer fit of TRBJ2-7 to the DNA end suggests the J call may be wrong. The CDR3 spans 12 residues. CDR1 and CDR2 (germline): ENHRY, SYGVKD. The CDR3 nucleotides read TGTGCCATCAGGGAGGGGGGGTACGAGCAGTACTTC. Protein sequence: CAIREGGYEQYF.

This chain joins TRBV11-3 and TRBJ2-5; TRBD2 aligns across 10 bases. V lost 3 bases, J lost 2 bases, and 6 bases stayed unmatched. CDR1 and CDR2 from the germline V gene are SGHNT and YENEEA. The CDR3 totals 16 residues. The CDR3 protein is CASSFGLAGEQETQYF. Written as DNA, the CDR3 is TGTGCCAGCAGCTTCGGGCTAGCGGGGGAACAAGAGACCCAGTACTTC. Drawing the rest from reference TRBV11-3 and TRBJ2-5, the complete variable domain is EAGVVQSPRYKIIEKKQPVAFWCNPISGHNTLYWYLQNLGQGPELLIRYENEEAVDDSQLPKDRFSAERLKGVDSTLKIQPAELGDSAVYLCASSFGLAGEQETQYFGPGTRLLVL.

This clonotype was seen more than once but under ten times. V usage is TRBV6-1 and J usage is TRBJ2-1; 13 bases agree with TRBD2. CDR1 and CDR2 (germline): MNHNS, SASEGT. The CDR3 consists of 17 residues. J was trimmed by 2 bases and V by 5 bases; bases with no gene match: 6. CDR3 in DNA: TGTGCCAGCAGTCGGACTAGCGGGAGTAGTCCCTACAATGAGCAGTTCTTC. Translation: CASSRTSGSSPYNEQFF.

The chain carries TRBV7-9 and TRBJ2-5, with 10 bases matching TRBD1. The germline V gene has CDR1 SEHNR and CDR2 FQNEAQ (reference sequence). CDR3 size: 16 residues. Trimming at V came to 1 base and at J to 5 bases, leaving 7 bases not matched to a gene. In DNA, the CDR3 is TGTGCCAGCAGCTTAGGGACAGGGGGGATCCGGGAGACCCAGTACTTC. This translates into CASSLGTGGIRETQYF.

This sequence joins TRBV24-1 and TRBJ2-3; D remains unclear. V dropped 4 bases and J dropped 6 bases, with 16 bases sitting between them. The CDR3 extends over 15 amino acids. The germline CDR1 and CDR2 sequences are KGHDR and SFDVKD. This CDR3 reads CATSEDWVAGDTQYF. The CDR3 DNA reads as TGTGCCACCAGTGAAGATTGGGTAGCTGGGGATACGCAGTATTTT.

The chain recombines TRBV7-2 with TRBJ2-3; tentatively, D is TRBD2 (6 bases). CDR1 SGHTA and CDR2 FQGNSA come from the germline V gene. The CDR3 has 14 amino acids. Trimming shortened V by 5 bases and J by 0 bases, and 9 bases separated the two germline ends. Here the CDR3 DNA reads TGTGCCAGCAGCCCCCGGGGGAGCACAGATACGCAGTATTTT. Residues: CASSPRGSTDTQYF.